This T cell receptor beta chain comes out of a study of response to subunit inactivated influenza vaccine. Concerning this clonotype: No antigen is known for it.

The V and J ends lost 3 bases and 5 bases respectively, with 8 bases between them. Germline assignment: CDR1 MNHNY and CDR2 SVGAGI (reference sequence). The CDR3 consists of 13 residues. Overall study findings and caveats: With each seasonal influenza vaccination, the authors suggested, few new T cells are recruited.

TCRdb analysed the RT-PCR reads with MiXCR anew, one entry per CDR3 protein. This table holds over 800,000 distinct CDR3 sequences, about 20% found once. This clonotype was sampled from a man aged 45 to 65 who received an inactivated influenza vaccine. The input for sequencing was PBMCs from blood, taken about 5 days after vaccination. V usage is TRBV6-6 and J usage is TRBJ1-5; D is undetermined. CDR3 region: CASSYDDDQPQHF. The DNA of the CDR3 is TGTGCCAGCAGTTATGATGATGATCAGCCCCAGCATTTT.